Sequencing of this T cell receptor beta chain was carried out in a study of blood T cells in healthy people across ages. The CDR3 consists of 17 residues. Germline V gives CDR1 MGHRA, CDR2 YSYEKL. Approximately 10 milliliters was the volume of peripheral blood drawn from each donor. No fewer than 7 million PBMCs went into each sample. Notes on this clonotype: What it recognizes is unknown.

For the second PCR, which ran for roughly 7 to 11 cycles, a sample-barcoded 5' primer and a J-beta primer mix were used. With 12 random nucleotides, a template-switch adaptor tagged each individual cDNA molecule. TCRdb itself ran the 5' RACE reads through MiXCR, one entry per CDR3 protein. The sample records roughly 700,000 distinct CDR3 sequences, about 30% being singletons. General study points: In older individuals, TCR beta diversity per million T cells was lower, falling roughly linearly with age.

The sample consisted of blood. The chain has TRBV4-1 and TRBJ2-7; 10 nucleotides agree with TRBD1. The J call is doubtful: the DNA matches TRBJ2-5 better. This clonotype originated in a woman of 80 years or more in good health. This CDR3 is CASSHGGDRGLQETQYF. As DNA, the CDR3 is TGCGCCAGCAGCCATGGCGGGGACAGGGGACTTCAAGAGACCCAGTACTTC.